This T cell receptor beta chain was recorded in a study of identical twins. All donors comprised healthy Caucasians. TCRdb reprocessed the 5' RACE reads with MiXCR, giving one entry per CDR3 protein. This repertoire shows 310,000 or so distinct CDR3 sequences, around 8.8% found once; its top ten account for approximately 2%. The sample holds many counts of this clonotype. Its antigen is not identified. Broader study findings: Instead of following the same donors, the conclusions were based on cross-sectional statistical analysis. Memory repertoires showed no such pattern, whereas abundant cord blood beta clonotypes carried fewer insertions.

These sequences were also reported in another study, on yellow fever vaccine responses in identical twins.

The sample was memory (CD45RO+) T cells sorted from blood. The sequence came from a young woman in good health.

The CDR3 region is CASNLRGVTGRSPLHF. CDR3 sequence (DNA): TGTGCCAGCAACCTAAGAGGGGTGACAGGGAGATCACCCCTCCACTTT. The chain carries TRBV3-1 and TRBJ1-6, with 7 bases fitting TRBD1. Germline CDR1 reads LGHDT; CDR2 reads YNNKEL (reference sequence). CDR3 length: 16 amino acids. Germline trimming cut 7 bases from V and 10 bases from J; bases unmatched to any gene: 16. Looking up the rest from reference TRBV3-1 and TRBJ1-6 gives the full variable domain: DTAVSQTPKYLVTQMGNDKSIKCEQNLGHDTMYWYKQDSKKFLKIMFSYNNKELIINETVPNRFSPKSPDKAHLNLHINSLELGDSAVYFCASNLRGVTGRSPLHFGNGTRLTVT.